These T cell receptor beta chains were read from a single sample in a study of immune evolution from preneoplasia to lung adenocarcinoma. The method was immunoSEQ multiplex PCR; TCRdb's version includes in-frame clones alone and lacks a portion of them. The table lists approximately 6,700 clones, around 78% of them singletons, with roughly 8% in the top ten. Sequencing was done on a sample of FFPE minimally invasive lung adenocarcinoma tissue. These receptors came from a person between 60 and 79 years old with lung adenocarcinoma. The CDR3 runs from the conserved cysteine through the conserved F or W. Each record gives: V gene, J gene, CDR3 protein.

V: TRBV29-1; J: TRBJ1-1; CDR3: CSVEGLHEAFF
V: TRBV18; J: TRBJ2-5; CDR3: CASSPLLAGEGETQYF
V: TRBV30; J: TRBJ2-1; CDR3: CAWSSLAGGPSGEQFF
V: TRBV5-1; J: TRBJ2-7; CDR3: CASSLAGRGLSPHEQYF
V: TRBV28; J: TRBJ2-7; CDR3: CASSLASSPSEQYF
V: TRBV10-3; J: TRBJ2-5; CDR3: CAINRGSGETQYF
V: TRBV5-1; J: TRBJ1-2; CDR3: CASSLAKTNYGYTF
V: TRBV20-1; J: TRBJ1-4; CDR3: CSAREGDRNFF
V: TRBV7-2; J: TRBJ2-5; CDR3: CASSWTTQETQYF
V: TRBV11-3; J: TRBJ1-2; CDR3: CASSRGGDGYGYTF
V: TRBV7-2; J: TRBJ2-1; CDR3: CASSFEVGLAIYNEQFF
V: TRBV19; J: TRBJ2-2; CDR3: CASSIGTGELFF
V: TRBV7-9; J: TRBJ2-1; CDR3: CASSALGEQFF
V: TRBV6-5; J: TRBJ1-2; CDR3: CASSETGGGYTF
V: TRBV5-6; J: TRBJ2-3; CDR3: CASSLGWSLTDTQYF
V: TRBV27; J: TRBJ1-1; CDR3: CASSLSGRYTEAFF
V: TRBV28; J: TRBJ1-2; CDR3: CASSQADRAYGYTF
V: TRBV7-3; J: TRBJ1-1; CDR3: CASSVGQGNTEAFF
V: TRBV9; J: TRBJ2-1; CDR3: CASSVSGRGPNEQFF
V: TRBV2; J: TRBJ2-5; CDR3: CASTSTGVVETQYF
V: TRBV4-1; J: TRBJ1-1; CDR3: CASSLGNMNTEAFF
V: TRBV19; J: TRBJ1-2; CDR3: CASSTTGGADYGYTF
V: TRBV6-1; J: TRBJ2-3; CDR3: CASSEGRRRLEGTDTQYF
V: TRBV29-1; J: TRBJ1-2; CDR3: CSVEDRQARYGYTF
V: TRBV4-1; J: TRBJ2-3; CDR3: CASSPGLAGGPSTDTQYF
V: TRBV9; J: TRBJ2-1; CDR3: CASSVGVANEQFF
V: TRBV10-2; J: TRBJ2-7; CDR3: CASSGHGTGNYEQYF
V: TRBV7-3; J: TRBJ1-1; CDR3: CASSFQGSDTEAFF
V: TRBV19; J: TRBJ1-1; CDR3: CASSSLRGRGGWNTEAFF
V: TRBV11-3; J: TRBJ1-1; CDR3: CASGGGGITEAFF
V: TRBV11-3; J: TRBJ1-1; CDR3: CASTFTGGAFF